These T cell receptor beta chains were read from a single sample in a study of beta chain features in type 1 diabetes. Repertoires were generated with immunoSEQ multiplex PCR, while TCRdb's copy carries only in-frame clones and drops some. Of roughly 450,000 clones in the sample, 9.5% to 12% were seen once. The specimen sequenced was naive CD4+ T cells from blood. Source of these receptors: a woman aged 18-30 years in good health. The CDR3 runs from the conserved cysteine through the conserved F or W. A D gene is named only where the DNA matches it firmly. Some rows have no size entry. The others give once, few or many, or a class for an expanded clone.

clone_size: .
d_call: .
j_call: TRBJ1-5
v_call: TRBV2
cdr3_aa: CASSVEGIRQPQHF
cdr3_nt: TGTGCCAGCAGTGTGGAGGGGATAAGGCAGCCCCAGCATTTT

clone_size: many
d_call: .
j_call: TRBJ1-1
v_call: TRBV29-1
cdr3_aa: CSVEVSQINTEAFF
cdr3_nt: TGCAGCGTTGAAGTCTCACAGATCAACACTGAAGCTTTCTTT

clone_size: few
d_call: .
j_call: TRBJ1-2
v_call: TRBV21-1
cdr3_aa: CASRAGWDCSTF
cdr3_nt: TGTGCCAGCAGGGCCGGGTGGGACTGTAGCACCTTC

clone_size: .
d_call: .
j_call: TRBJ2-1
v_call: TRBV29-1
cdr3_aa: CSVDRASYNEQFF
cdr3_nt: TGCAGCGTTGACAGGGCCTCCTACAATGAGCAGTTCTTC

clone_size: .
d_call: TRBD2
j_call: TRBJ2-7
v_call: TRBV7-2
cdr3_aa: CASSGSGASYEQYF
cdr3_nt: TGTGCCAGCTCGGGTAGCGGGGCCTCCTACGAGCAGTACTTC

clone_size: .
d_call: .
j_call: TRBJ2-3
v_call: TRBV21-1
cdr3_aa: CASSKEPGVVGTDTQYF
cdr3_nt: TGTGCCAGCAGCAAAGAGCCAGGGGTTGTTGGCACAGATACGCAGTATTTT

clone_size: few
d_call: TRBD1
j_call: TRBJ2-7
v_call: TRBV5-1
cdr3_aa: CASKTGGYEQYF
cdr3_nt: TGCGCCAGCAAGACAGGGGGCTACGAGCAGTACTTC

clone_size: few
d_call: .
j_call: TRBJ2-1
v_call: TRBV15
cdr3_aa: CATSSQGDEQFF
cdr3_nt: TGTGCCACCAGTAGTCAGGGCGATGAGCAGTTCTTC

clone_size: .
d_call: TRBD2
j_call: TRBJ2-3
v_call: TRBV6-5
cdr3_aa: CASSYEGGLTTDTQYF
cdr3_nt: TGTGCCAGCAGTTACGAGGGAGGGCTAACCACAGATACGCAGTATTTT

clone_size: few
d_call: .
j_call: TRBJ1-2
v_call: TRBV20-1
cdr3_aa: CSARVAAGYTF
cdr3_nt: TGCAGTGCTAGAGTAGCAGCCGGCTACACCTTC

clone_size: .
d_call: TRBD1
j_call: TRBJ1-5
v_call: TRBV7-8
cdr3_aa: CASSLVPRGGLIQPQHF
cdr3_nt: TGTGCCAGCAGCTTAGTCCCCCGAGGGGGCTTGATTCAGCCCCAGCATTTT

clone_size: few
d_call: .
j_call: TRBJ2-7
v_call: TRBV18
cdr3_aa: CASSPDLYEQYF
cdr3_nt: TGTGCCAGCTCACCAGACCTCTACGAGCAGTACTTC

clone_size: few
d_call: .
j_call: TRBJ2-1
v_call: TRBV7-9
cdr3_aa: CASSSAHSILRRGNEQFF
cdr3_nt: TGTGCCAGCAGCTCAGCCCACTCGATACTCCGAAGGGGCAATGAGCAGTTCTTC

clone_size: .
d_call: TRBD2
j_call: TRBJ2-3
v_call: TRBV29-1
cdr3_aa: CSVVGTSGRASTDTQYF
cdr3_nt: TGCAGCGTTGTTGGGACTAGCGGGAGGGCTAGCACAGATACGCAGTATTTT

clone_size: few
d_call: .
j_call: TRBJ1-1
v_call: TRBV5-1
cdr3_aa: CASSLVEGTEAFF
cdr3_nt: TGCGCCAGCAGCTTAGTAGAAGGCACTGAAGCTTTCTTT

clone_size: .
d_call: TRBD2
j_call: TRBJ2-3
v_call: TRBV4-2
cdr3_aa: CASSQVWRGGSWADTQYF
cdr3_nt: TGTGCCAGCAGCCAAGTTTGGCGGGGGGGATCTTGGGCAGATACGCAGTATTTT

clone_size: .
d_call: .
j_call: TRBJ1-2
v_call: TRBV2
cdr3_aa: CASSADGYTF
cdr3_nt: TGTGCCAGCAGTGCAGATGGCTACACCTTC

clone_size: few
d_call: .
j_call: TRBJ1-2
v_call: TRBV4-2
cdr3_aa: CASSQDRSFSDYGYTF
cdr3_nt: TGTGCCAGCAGCCAAGATCGGAGTTTTTCGGACTATGGCTACACCTTC

clone_size: few
d_call: TRBD1
j_call: TRBJ2-3
v_call: TRBV29-1
cdr3_aa: CSGQRQGATDTQYF
cdr3_nt: TGCAGCGGGCAAAGACAGGGGGCTACAGATACGCAGTATTTT

clone_size: .
d_call: TRBD2
j_call: TRBJ2-5
v_call: TRBV5-1
cdr3_aa: CASSRYSPGGETQYF
cdr3_nt: TGCGCCAGCAGCCGATACTCCCCGGGGGGAGAGACCCAGTACTTC

clone_size: .
d_call: .
j_call: TRBJ1-2
v_call: TRBV7-2
cdr3_aa: CASSLNGKGYTF
cdr3_nt: TGTGCCAGCAGCTTAAACGGAAAAGGCTACACCTTC

clone_size: few
d_call: .
j_call: TRBJ1-3
v_call: TRBV7-9
cdr3_aa: CASSSNQRSSGNTIYF
cdr3_nt: TGTGCCAGCAGCTCTAATCAAAGGAGCTCTGGAAACACCATATATTTT

clone_size: few
d_call: .
j_call: TRBJ2-3
v_call: TRBV29-1
cdr3_aa: CSVGLAVVGDTQYF
cdr3_nt: TGCAGCGTTGGATTAGCGGTCGTAGGGGATACGCAGTATTTT

clone_size: .
d_call: TRBD2
j_call: TRBJ2-3
v_call: TRBV30
cdr3_aa: CAWSVGSGRGDTQYF
cdr3_nt: TGTGCCTGGAGTGTGGGTAGCGGGAGGGGAGATACGCAGTATTTT

clone_size: .
d_call: TRBD1
j_call: TRBJ2-2
v_call: TRBV7-6
cdr3_aa: CASSSNQGQVTGELFF
cdr3_nt: TGTGCCAGCAGCTCCAACCAAGGACAGGTCACCGGGGAGCTGTTTTTT

clone_size: .
d_call: .
j_call: TRBJ2-1
v_call: TRBV4-2
cdr3_aa: CASSQAPAYNEQFF
cdr3_nt: TGTGCCAGCAGCCAAGCGCCTGCTTACAATGAGCAGTTCTTC

clone_size: few
d_call: TRBD1
j_call: TRBJ1-6
v_call: TRBV7-3
cdr3_aa: CASSSSGTGVSPLHF
cdr3_nt: TGTGCCAGCAGCTCCTCCGGCACAGGGGTTTCACCCCTCCACTTT

clone_size: .
d_call: TRBD2
j_call: TRBJ2-5
v_call: TRBV2
cdr3_aa: CASSAGGARTQYF
cdr3_nt: TGTGCCAGCAGTGCCGGGGGGGCGAGGACCCAGTACTTC

clone_size: .
d_call: TRBD2
j_call: TRBJ2-5
v_call: TRBV19
cdr3_aa: CASRGIAGGQETQYF
cdr3_nt: TGTGCCAGTAGGGGGATAGCGGGAGGCCAAGAGACCCAGTACTTC

clone_size: .
d_call: TRBD2
j_call: TRBJ2-1
v_call: TRBV4-2
cdr3_aa: CASSQGMSGRENNEQFF
cdr3_nt: TGTGCCAGCAGCCAAGGGATGAGCGGGAGGGAAAACAATGAGCAGTTCTTC

clone_size: .
d_call: .
j_call: TRBJ2-5
v_call: TRBV7-9
cdr3_aa: CASSPRRRETQYF
cdr3_nt: TGTGCCAGCAGCCCACGGCGTCGAGAGACCCAGTACTTC

clone_size: few
d_call: .
j_call: TRBJ2-2
v_call: TRBV15
cdr3_aa: CATSRDRTNTGELFF
cdr3_nt: TGTGCCACCAGCAGAGATAGGACTAACACCGGGGAGCTGTTTTTT

clone_size: few
d_call: .
j_call: TRBJ2-3
v_call: TRBV15
cdr3_aa: CATSRDPGRKSGTQYF
cdr3_nt: TGTGCCACCAGCAGAGATCCCGGGAGAAAGTCGGGTACGCAGTATTTT

clone_size: .
d_call: .
j_call: TRBJ2-1
v_call: TRBV10-3
cdr3_aa: CAISQTGGEQFF
cdr3_nt: TGTGCCATCAGTCAAACCGGGGGAGAGCAGTTCTTC

clone_size: many
d_call: .
j_call: TRBJ2-5
v_call: TRBV7-2
cdr3_aa: CASSLQETQYF
cdr3_nt: TGTGCCAGCAGCTTACAAGAGACCCAGTACTTC

clone_size: few
d_call: .
j_call: TRBJ2-5
v_call: TRBV4-1
cdr3_aa: CASSQATAKETQYF
cdr3_nt: TGCGCCAGCAGCCAAGCCACAGCTAAAGAGACCCAGTACTTC

clone_size: few
d_call: TRBD2
j_call: TRBJ2-2
v_call: TRBV29-1
cdr3_aa: CSVPLGPAGGSLTGELFF
cdr3_nt: TGCAGCGTTCCTCTGGGCCCAGCGGGAGGGAGTTTGACCGGGGAGCTGTTTTTT

clone_size: .
d_call: TRBD1
j_call: TRBJ1-2
v_call: TRBV25-1
cdr3_aa: CASEDETGGNYGYTF
cdr3_nt: TGTGCCAGCGAAGACGAAACAGGGGGAAACTATGGCTACACCTTC

clone_size: .
d_call: TRBD1
j_call: TRBJ1-5
v_call: TRBV19
cdr3_aa: CASSQGVTNQPQHF
cdr3_nt: TGTGCCAGTTCACAGGGGGTCACAAATCAGCCCCAGCATTTT

clone_size: few
d_call: TRBD1
j_call: TRBJ2-5
v_call: TRBV9
cdr3_aa: CASSSWTGGQETQYF
cdr3_nt: TGTGCCAGCAGCTCATGGACAGGGGGACAAGAGACCCAGTACTTC

clone_size: few
d_call: .
j_call: TRBJ1-1
v_call: TRBV29-1
cdr3_aa: CSVEDNRPGTEAFF
cdr3_nt: TGCAGCGTTGAAGATAACCGGCCGGGCACTGAAGCTTTCTTT

clone_size: .
d_call: .
j_call: TRBJ2-7
v_call: TRBV18
cdr3_aa: CASSPNSEQYF
cdr3_nt: TGTGCCAGCTCACCAAATTCCGAGCAGTACTTC

clone_size: .
d_call: .
j_call: TRBJ1-2
v_call: TRBV25-1
cdr3_aa: CASSESVKGRGYTF
cdr3_nt: TGTGCCAGCAGTGAATCTGTTAAGGGTAGGGGCTACACCTTC

clone_size: .
d_call: .
j_call: TRBJ1-2
v_call: TRBV6-5
cdr3_aa: CASSFPGGNYGYTF
cdr3_nt: TGTGCCAGCAGTTTCCCCGGGGGTAACTATGGCTACACCTTC

clone_size: few
d_call: TRBD1
j_call: TRBJ1-6
v_call: TRBV15
cdr3_aa: CATSRDRQGTLHF
cdr3_nt: TGTGCCACCAGCAGAGACCGACAGGGAACCCTCCACTTT

clone_size: .
d_call: TRBD2
j_call: TRBJ2-1
v_call: TRBV29-1
cdr3_aa: CSARRGLAGVNEQFF
cdr3_nt: TGCAGCGCCCGGCGGGGGCTAGCGGGAGTCAATGAGCAGTTCTTC

clone_size: few
d_call: .
j_call: TRBJ2-4
v_call: TRBV5-1
cdr3_aa: CASRPLSRAKNIQYF
cdr3_nt: TGCGCCAGCAGACCGTTAAGTAGGGCCAAAAACATTCAGTACTTC